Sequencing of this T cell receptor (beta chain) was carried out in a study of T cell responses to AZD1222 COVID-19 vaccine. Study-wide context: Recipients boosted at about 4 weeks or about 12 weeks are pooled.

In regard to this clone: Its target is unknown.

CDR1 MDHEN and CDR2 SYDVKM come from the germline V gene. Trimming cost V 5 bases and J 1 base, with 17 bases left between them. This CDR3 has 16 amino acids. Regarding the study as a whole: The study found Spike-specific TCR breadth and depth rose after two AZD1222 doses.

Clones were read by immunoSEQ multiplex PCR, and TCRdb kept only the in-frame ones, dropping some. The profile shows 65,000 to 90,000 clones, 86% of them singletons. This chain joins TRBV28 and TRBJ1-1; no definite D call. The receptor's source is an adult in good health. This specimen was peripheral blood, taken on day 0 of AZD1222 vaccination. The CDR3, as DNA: TGTGCCAGCAGTCCCTCCCTCCTCGGGGAGAACACTGAAGCTTTCTTT. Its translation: CASSPSLLGENTEAFF.